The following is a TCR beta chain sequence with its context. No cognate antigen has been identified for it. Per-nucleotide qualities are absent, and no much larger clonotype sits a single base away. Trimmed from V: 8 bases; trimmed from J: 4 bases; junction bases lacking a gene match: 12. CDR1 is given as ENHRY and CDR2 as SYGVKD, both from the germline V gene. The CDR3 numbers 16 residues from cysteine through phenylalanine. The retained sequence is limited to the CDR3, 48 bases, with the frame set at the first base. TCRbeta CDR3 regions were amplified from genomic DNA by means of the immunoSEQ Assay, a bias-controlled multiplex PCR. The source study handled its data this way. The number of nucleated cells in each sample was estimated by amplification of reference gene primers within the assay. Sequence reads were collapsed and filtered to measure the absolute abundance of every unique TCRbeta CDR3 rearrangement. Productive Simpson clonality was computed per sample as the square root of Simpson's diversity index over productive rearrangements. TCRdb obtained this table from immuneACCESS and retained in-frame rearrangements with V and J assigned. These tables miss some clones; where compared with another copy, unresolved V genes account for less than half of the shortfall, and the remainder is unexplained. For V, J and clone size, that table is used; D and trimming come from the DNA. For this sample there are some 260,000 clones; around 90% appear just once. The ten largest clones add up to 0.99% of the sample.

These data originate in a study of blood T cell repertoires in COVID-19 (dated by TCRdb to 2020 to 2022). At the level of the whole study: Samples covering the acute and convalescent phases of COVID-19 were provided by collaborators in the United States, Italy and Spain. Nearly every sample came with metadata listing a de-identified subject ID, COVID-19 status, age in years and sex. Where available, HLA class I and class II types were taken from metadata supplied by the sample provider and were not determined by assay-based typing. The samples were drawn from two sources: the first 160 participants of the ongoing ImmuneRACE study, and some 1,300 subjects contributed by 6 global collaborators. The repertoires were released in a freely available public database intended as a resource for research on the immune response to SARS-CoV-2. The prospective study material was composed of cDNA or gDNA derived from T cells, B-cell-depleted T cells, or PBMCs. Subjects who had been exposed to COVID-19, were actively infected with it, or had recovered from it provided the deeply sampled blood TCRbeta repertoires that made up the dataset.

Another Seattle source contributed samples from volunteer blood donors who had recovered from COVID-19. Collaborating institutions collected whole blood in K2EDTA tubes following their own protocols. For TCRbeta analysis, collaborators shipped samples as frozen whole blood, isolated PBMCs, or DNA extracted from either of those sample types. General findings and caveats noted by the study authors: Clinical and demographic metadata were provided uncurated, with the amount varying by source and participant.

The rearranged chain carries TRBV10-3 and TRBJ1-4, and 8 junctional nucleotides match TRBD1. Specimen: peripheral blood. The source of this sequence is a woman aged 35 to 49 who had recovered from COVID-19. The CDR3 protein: CAIGRTGQRGNEKLFF. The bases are TGTGCCATCGGTCGGACAGGGCAACGGGGTAATGAAAAACTGTTTTTT.